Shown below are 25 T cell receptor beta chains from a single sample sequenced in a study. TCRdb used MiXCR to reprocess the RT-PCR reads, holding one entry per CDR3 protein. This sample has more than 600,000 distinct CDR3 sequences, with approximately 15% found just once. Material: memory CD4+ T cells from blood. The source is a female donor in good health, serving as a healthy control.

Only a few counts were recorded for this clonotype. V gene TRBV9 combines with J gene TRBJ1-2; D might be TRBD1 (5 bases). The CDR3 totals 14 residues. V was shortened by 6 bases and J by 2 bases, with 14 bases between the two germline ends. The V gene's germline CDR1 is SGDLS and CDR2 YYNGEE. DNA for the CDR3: TGTGCCAGCACCCACCTCCAGGGAAACTATGGCTACACCTTC. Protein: CASTHLQGNYGYTF.

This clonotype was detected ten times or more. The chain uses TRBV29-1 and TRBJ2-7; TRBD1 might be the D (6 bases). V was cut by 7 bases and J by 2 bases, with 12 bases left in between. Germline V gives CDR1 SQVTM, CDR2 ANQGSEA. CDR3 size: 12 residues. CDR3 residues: CSAKGTTYEQYF. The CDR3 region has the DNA TGCAGCGCCAAGGGGACAACCTACGAGCAGTACTTC.

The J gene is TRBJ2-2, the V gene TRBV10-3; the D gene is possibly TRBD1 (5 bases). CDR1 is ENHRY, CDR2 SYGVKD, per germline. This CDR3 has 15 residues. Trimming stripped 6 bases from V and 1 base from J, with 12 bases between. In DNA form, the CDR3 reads TGTGCCATCAGAGGCGACAGTCGGAACACCGGGGAGCTGTTTTTT. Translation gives CAIRGDSRNTGELFF.

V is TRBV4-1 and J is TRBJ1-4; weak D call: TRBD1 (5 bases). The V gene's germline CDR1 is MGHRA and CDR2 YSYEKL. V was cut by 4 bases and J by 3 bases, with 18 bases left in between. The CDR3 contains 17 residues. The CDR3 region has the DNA TGCGCCAGCAGCCCTCAACTTTACAGGCTACCTAATGAAAAACTGTTTTTT. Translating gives CASSPQLYRLPNEKLFF.

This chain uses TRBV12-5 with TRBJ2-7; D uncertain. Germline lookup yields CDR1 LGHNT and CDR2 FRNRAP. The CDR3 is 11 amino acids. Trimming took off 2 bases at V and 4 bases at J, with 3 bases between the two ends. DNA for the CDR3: TGTGCTAGTGGTTTGCAGTACGAGCAGTACTTC. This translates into CASGLQYEQYF.

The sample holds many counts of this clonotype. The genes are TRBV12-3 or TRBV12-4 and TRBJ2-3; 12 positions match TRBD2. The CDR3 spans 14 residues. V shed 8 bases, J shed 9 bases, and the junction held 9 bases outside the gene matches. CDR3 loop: CASALAGGRGTQYF. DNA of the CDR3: TGTGCCAGCGCCCTAGCGGGGGGGCGAGGGACGCAGTATTTT.

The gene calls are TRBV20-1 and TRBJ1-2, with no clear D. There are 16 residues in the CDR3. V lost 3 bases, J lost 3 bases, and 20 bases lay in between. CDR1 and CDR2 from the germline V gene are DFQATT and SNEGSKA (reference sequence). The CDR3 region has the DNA TGCAGTGCTAGCTCCTTGAGTGAGGGCTGGGACTATGGCTACACCTTC. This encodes CSASSLSEGWDYGYTF.

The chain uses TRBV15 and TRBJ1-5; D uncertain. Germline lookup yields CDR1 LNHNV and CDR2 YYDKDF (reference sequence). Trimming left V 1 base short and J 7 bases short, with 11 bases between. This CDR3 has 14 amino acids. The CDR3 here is CATSRVGDGQPQHF. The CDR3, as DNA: TGTGCCACCAGCAGAGTAGGCGACGGGCAGCCCCAGCATTTT. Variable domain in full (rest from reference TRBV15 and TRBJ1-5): DAMVIQNPRYQVTQFGKPVTLSCSQTLNHNVMYWYQQKSSQAPKLLFHYYDKDFNNEADTPDNFQSRRPNTSFCFLDIRSPGLGDTAMYLCATSRVGDGQPQHFGDGTRLSIL.

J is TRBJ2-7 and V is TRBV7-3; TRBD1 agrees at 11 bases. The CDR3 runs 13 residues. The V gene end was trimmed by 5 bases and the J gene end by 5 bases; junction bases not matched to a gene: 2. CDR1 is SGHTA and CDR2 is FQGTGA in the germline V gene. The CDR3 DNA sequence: TGTGCCAGCAGCGGGACAGGGGGAGACGAGCAGTACTTC. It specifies CASSGTGGDEQYF. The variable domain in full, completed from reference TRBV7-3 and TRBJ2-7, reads GAGVSQTPSNKVTEKGKYVELRCDPISGHTALYWYRQSLGQGPEFLIYFQGTGAADDSGLPNDRFFAVRPEGSVSTLKIQRTERGDSAVYLCASSGTGGDEQYFGPGTRLTVT.

The CDR3 protein is CASSLVGASGSLSQTQYF. The DNA of the CDR3 is TGTGCCAGCAGCTTAGTGGGGGCTAGCGGGAGCCTATCCCAGACCCAGTACTTC. V and J are TRBV11-2 and TRBJ2-5; 10 bases agree with TRBD2. The germline CDR1 and CDR2 sequences are SGHAT and FQNNGV. CDR3 length: 18 amino acids. The junction had 14 bases not matched to a gene; V was cut back by 1 base and J by 6 bases.

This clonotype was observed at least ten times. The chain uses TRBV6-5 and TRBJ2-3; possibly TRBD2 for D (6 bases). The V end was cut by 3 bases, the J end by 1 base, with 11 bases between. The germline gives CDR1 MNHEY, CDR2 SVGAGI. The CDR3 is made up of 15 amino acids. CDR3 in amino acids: CASSYKRVGTDTQYF. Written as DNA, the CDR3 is TGTGCCAGCAGTTATAAGCGGGTCGGCACAGATACGCAGTATTTT.

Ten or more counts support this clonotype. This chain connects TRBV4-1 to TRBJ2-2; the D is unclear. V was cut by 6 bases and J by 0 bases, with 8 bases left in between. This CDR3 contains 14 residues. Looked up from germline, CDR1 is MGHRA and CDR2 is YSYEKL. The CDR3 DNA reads TGCGCCAGCAGTGCGCGGACGAACACCGGGGAGCTGTTTTTT. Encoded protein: CASSARTNTGELFF.

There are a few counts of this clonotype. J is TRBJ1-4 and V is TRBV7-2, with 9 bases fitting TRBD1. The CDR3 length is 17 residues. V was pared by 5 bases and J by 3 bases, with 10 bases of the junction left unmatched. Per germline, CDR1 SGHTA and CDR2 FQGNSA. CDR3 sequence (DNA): TGTGCCAGCAGCCGATTCACAGGGGGCTTGTCTAATGAAAAACTGTTTTTT. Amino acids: CASSRFTGGLSNEKLFF.

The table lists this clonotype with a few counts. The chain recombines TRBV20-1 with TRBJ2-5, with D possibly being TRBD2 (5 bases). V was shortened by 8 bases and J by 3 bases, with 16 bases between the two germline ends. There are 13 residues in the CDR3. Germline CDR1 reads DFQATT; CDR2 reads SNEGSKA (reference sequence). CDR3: CSHEGVGEETQYF. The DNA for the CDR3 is TGCAGTCACGAGGGAGTGGGTGAAGAGACCCAGTACTTC.

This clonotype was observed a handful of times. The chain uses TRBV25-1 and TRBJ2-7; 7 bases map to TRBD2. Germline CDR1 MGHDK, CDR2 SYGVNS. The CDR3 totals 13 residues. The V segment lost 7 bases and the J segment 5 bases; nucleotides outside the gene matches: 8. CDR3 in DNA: TGTGCCAGCAATGGGGGAGGGAACCACGAGCAGTACTTC. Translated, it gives CASNGGGNHEQYF.

The CDR3 region has the DNA TGCAGTGCTGCCCGAGGAGGCACAGATACGCAGTATTTT. It specifies CSAARGGTDTQYF. This rearrangement joins TRBV20-1 to TRBJ2-3; D is undetermined. The germline gives CDR1 DFQATT, CDR2 SNEGSKA (reference sequence). Trimming left V 5 bases short and J 1 base short, with 10 bases between. The length of the CDR3 is 13 residues.

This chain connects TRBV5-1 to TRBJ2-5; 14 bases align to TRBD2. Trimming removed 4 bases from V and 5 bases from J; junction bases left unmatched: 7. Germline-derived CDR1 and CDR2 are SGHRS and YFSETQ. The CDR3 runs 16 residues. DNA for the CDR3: TGCGCCAGCAGCAAGACTAGCGGGGGGGCCTATGAGACCCAGTACTTC. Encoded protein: CASSKTSGGAYETQYF.

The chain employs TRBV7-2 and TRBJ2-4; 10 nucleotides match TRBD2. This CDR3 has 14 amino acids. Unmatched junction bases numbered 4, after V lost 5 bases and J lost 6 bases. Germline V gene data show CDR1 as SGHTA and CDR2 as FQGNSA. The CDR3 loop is CASSHGTSANIQYF. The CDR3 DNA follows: TGTGCCAGCAGCCACGGGACTAGCGCAAACATTCAGTACTTC.

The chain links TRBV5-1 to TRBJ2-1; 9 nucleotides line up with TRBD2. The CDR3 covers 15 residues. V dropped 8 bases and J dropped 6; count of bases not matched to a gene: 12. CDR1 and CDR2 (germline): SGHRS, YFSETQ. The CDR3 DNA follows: TGCGCCAGTAGAAGTAGCGGGAGTCTGGGCAATGAGCAGTTCTTC. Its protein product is CASRSSGSLGNEQFF.

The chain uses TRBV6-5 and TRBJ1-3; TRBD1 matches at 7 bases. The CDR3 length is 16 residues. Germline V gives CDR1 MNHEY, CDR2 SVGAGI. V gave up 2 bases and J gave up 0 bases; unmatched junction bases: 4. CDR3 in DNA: TGTGCCAGCAGTTACGTGTCAGGGGGCTCTGGAAACACCATATATTTT. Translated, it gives CASSYVSGGSGNTIYF.

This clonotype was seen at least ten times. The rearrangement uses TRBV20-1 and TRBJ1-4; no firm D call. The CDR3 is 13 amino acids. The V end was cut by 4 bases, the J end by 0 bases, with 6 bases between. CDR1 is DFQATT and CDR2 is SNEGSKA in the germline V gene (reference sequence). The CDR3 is CSATTTTNEKLFF. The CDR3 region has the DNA TGCAGTGCTACCACAACAACTAATGAAAAACTGTTTTTT.

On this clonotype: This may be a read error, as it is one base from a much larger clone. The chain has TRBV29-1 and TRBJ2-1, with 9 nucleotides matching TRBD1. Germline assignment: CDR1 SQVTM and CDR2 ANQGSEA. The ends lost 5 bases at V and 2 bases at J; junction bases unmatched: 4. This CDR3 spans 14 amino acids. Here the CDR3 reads CSVLGQGPYNEQFF. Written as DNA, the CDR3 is TGCAGCGTTTTAGGACAGGGGCCCTACAATGAGCAGTTCTTC.

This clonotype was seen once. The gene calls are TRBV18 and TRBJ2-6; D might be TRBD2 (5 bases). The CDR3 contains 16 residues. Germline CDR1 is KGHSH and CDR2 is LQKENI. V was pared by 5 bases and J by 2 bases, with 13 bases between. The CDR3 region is CASSKEAQPGANVLTF. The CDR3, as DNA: TGTGCCAGCTCAAAGGAGGCGCAGCCTGGGGCCAACGTCCTGACTTTC.

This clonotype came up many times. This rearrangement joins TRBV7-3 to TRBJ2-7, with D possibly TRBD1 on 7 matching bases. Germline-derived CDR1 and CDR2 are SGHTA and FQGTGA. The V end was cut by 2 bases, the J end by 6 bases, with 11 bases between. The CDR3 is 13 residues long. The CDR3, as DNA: TGTGCCAGCAGCTTACAGGGGGGCGGCGAGCAGTACTTC. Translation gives CASSLQGGGEQYF. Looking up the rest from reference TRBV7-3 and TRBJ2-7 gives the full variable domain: GAGVSQTPSNKVTEKGKYVELRCDPISGHTALYWYRQSLGQGPEFLIYFQGTGAADDSGLPNDRFFAVRPEGSVSTLKIQRTERGDSAVYLCASSLQGGGEQYFGPGTRLTVT.

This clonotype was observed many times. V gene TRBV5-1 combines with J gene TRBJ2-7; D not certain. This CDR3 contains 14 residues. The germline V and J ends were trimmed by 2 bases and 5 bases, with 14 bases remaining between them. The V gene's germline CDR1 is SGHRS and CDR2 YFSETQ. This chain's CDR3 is CASSFGPSPNEQYF. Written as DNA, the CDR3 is TGCGCCAGCAGCTTTGGGCCCTCCCCCAACGAGCAGTACTTC.